This TCR beta chain stems from a study of neurological immune-mediated disorders. This clonotype has at least ten counts. TCRdb analysed the 5' RACE reads with MiXCR anew, one entry per CDR3 protein. The table includes more than 35,000 distinct CDR3 sequences, 2.5% to 3.5% detected once. V lost 0 bases to trimming and J lost 8 bases, with 15 bases between them. CDR1 is SGHRS, CDR2 YFSETQ, per germline. This CDR3 comprises 15 residues. The source of this sequence is a woman aged 50 to 65 with multiple sclerosis. The sample was PBMCs. V usage is TRBV5-1 and J usage is TRBJ2-1; D ambiguous. Written as DNA, the CDR3 is TGCGCCAGCAGCTTGGCTCCCGGCTCCAGCGATGAGCAGTTCTTC. Protein product: CASSLAPGSSDEQFF.